The T cell receptor beta chain described here comes from a study of CDR3 diversity in severe acne. TCRdb redid the calling of the PCR reads with MiXCR, one entry per CDR3 protein. Here the sample spans 65,000 to 95,000 distinct CDR3 sequences, under 65% being singletons. Sequenced material: blood. This receptor was obtained from a male donor in good health, without acne.

The CDR3 is CASSSDRGLRQPQHF. Here the CDR3 DNA reads TGTGCCAGCAGCTCCGACAGGGGGCTTCGTCAGCCCCAGCATTTT. The chain combines TRBV12-3 or TRBV12-4 with TRBJ1-5; TRBD1 matches at 10 bases. The CDR3 totals 15 residues. V lost 6 bases to trimming and J lost 6 bases; unmatched junction nucleotides: 8.